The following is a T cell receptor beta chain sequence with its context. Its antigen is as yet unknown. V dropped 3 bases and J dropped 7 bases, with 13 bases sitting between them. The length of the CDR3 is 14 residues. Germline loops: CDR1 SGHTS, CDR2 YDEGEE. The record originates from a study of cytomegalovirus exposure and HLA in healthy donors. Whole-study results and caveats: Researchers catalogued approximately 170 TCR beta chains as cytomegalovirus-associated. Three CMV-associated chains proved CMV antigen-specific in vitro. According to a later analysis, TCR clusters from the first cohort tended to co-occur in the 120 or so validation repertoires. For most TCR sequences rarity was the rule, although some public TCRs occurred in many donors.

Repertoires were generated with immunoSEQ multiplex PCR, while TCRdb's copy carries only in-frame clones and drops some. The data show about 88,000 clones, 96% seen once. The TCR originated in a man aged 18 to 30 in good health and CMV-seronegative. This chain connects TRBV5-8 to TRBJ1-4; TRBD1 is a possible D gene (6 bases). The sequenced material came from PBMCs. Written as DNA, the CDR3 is TGTGCCAGCAGCTACAGGGCCCTTACTGAAAAACTGTTTTTT. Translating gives CASSYRALTEKLFF.